One sample yielded the 32 T cell receptor beta chains listed below, sequenced in a study of CD8 T cells in Susac syndrome. Reverse transcription of roughly 0.5 to 1 ug RNA used random hexamers. In TCRdb, the immunoSEQ multiplex PCR reads were re-called with MiXCR into one record per CDR3 protein. The top ten clones hold 0.085% to 0.095% of a sample with approximately 190,000 distinct CDR3 sequences, roughly 96% of them seen once. The sequenced sample was CD4+ T cells from PBMCs. These receptors all come from a human donor with multiple sclerosis.

In the case of this clonotype: It is unclear where the CDR3 begins or ends on the DNA, so no DNA is shown, and the CDR3 is as TCRdb lists it. This chain connects TRBV21-1 to TRBJ1-2; the table's D call, TRBD1, was not checked against the DNA. TRBV21-1 is a pseudogene locus. 16 amino acids form the CDR3, both terminal residues included. The chain's CDR3 is CASSKEWGQGALGYTF.

The V gene is TRBV4-2, the J gene TRBJ2-1; possibly TRBD2 for D (5 bases). The CDR3 consists of 13 residues. V dropped 4 bases and J dropped 6 bases, with 10 bases sitting between them. Looked up from germline, CDR1 is LGHNA and CDR2 is YNFKEQ. The CDR3 sequence: CASSLDSFNEQFF. CDR3 nucleotide sequence: TGTGCCAGCAGCCTGGACTCTTTCAATGAGCAGTTCTTC.

The gene calls are TRBV24-1 and TRBJ1-1; D is unclear. From germline, CDR1 is KGHDR and CDR2 SFDVKD. Trimming pared 9 bases from V and 2 bases from J, leaving 12 bases between. CDR3 length equals 13 residues. As DNA, the CDR3 is TGTGCCACCGGGCATGGGATTAACACTGAAGCTTTCTTT. It specifies CATGHGINTEAFF.

This clonotype showed up just once. The chain employs TRBV6-5 and TRBJ1-2; 7 bases map to TRBD1. Germline trimming cut 9 bases from V and 0 bases from J; bases unmatched to any gene: 7. Per the germline V gene, CDR1 is MNHEY and CDR2 is SVGAGI. The CDR3 has 14 amino acids. CDR3 sequence: CASVQGPTNYGYTF. The CDR3 DNA follows: TGTGCCAGTGTACAGGGGCCCACTAACTATGGCTACACCTTC.

The V gene is TRBV29-1, the J gene TRBJ1-1; D might be TRBD1 (5 bases). The germline gives CDR1 SQVTM, CDR2 ANQGSEA. The CDR3 has 14 residues. V dropped 0 bases and J dropped 4 bases, with 12 bases sitting between them. The CDR3 region is CSVEEGSGGTEAFF. Written as DNA, the CDR3 is TGCAGCGTTGAAGAAGGATCCGGGGGCACTGAAGCTTTCTTT.

The chain links TRBV14 to TRBJ2-1, with 8 bases that match TRBD2. Germline V gene sequence: CDR1 SGHDN, CDR2 FVKESK. The CDR3 sequence is 14 residues long. With 3 bases clipped from V and 7 bases from J, the junction kept 5 bases outside the gene matches. CDR3 DNA: TGTGCCAGCAGCCACTACGGGAGGGATAATGAGCAGTTCTTC. Translating it yields CASSHYGRDNEQFF.

The chain employs TRBV18 and TRBJ1-5; D may be TRBD1 (5 bases). Deletions cut 3 bases from V and 5 bases from J, with 8 bases between. From germline, CDR1 is KGHSH and CDR2 LQKENI. CDR3 length: 13 residues. The CDR3 nucleotides are TGTGCCAGCTCACCCGGGACGGATCAGCCCCAGCATTTT. Its translation is CASSPGTDQPQHF.

V is TRBV20-1 and J is TRBJ2-5; the D call may be TRBD1 or TRBD2 (6 bases each). V lost 0 bases, J lost 5 bases, and 10 bases lay in between. The CDR3 consists of 13 residues. The germline V gene has CDR1 DFQATT and CDR2 SNEGSKA (reference sequence). The CDR3 spells CSARDQGRETQYF. DNA for the CDR3: TGCAGTGCTAGAGACCAGGGGAGGGAGACCCAGTACTTC.

V and J are TRBV29-1 and TRBJ1-6; D gene uncertain. Germline V gives CDR1 SQVTM, CDR2 ANQGSEA. The CDR3 is 13 amino acids. V lost 6 bases and J 7 bases, leaving 13 bases between the germline ends. Written as DNA, the CDR3 is TGCAGCGTAGGCGAGAGCTCCAATTCACCCCTCCACTTT. Encoded protein: CSVGESSNSPLHF. Full variable domain (missing parts from reference TRBV29-1 and TRBJ1-6): SAVISQKPSRDICQRGTSLTIQCQVDSQVTMMFWYRQQPGQSLTLIATANQGSEATYESGFVIDKFPISRPNLTFSTLTVSNMSPEDSSIYLCSVGESSNSPLHFGNGTRLTVT.

The chain recombines TRBV30 with TRBJ2-7; 8 bases are a match to TRBD1. Losses at the gene ends were 2 bases for V and 6 bases for J; bases not matched to a gene: 3. Germline values: CDR1 GTSNPN, CDR2 SVGIG (reference sequence). The CDR3 totals 12 residues. For the CDR3, the DNA is TGTGCCTGGAGTCGGACAGGGCTCGAGCAGTACTTC. Amino acids: CAWSRTGLEQYF.

The chain combines TRBV20-1 with TRBJ2-7; TRBD1 agrees at 7 bases. With 6 bases clipped from V and 2 bases from J, the junction kept 4 bases outside the gene matches. The CDR3 is 12 residues long. Germline V lookup: CDR1 DFQATT, CDR2 SNEGSKA (reference sequence). The DNA of the CDR3 is TGCAGTGCCACAGACAGGGCCTACGAGCAGTACTTC. Protein sequence: CSATDRAYEQYF.

The chain links TRBV20-1 to TRBJ2-7; D perhaps matches TRBD1 (6 bases). There are 15 residues in the CDR3. Germline CDR1 reads DFQATT; CDR2 reads SNEGSKA (reference sequence). V was clipped by 0 bases and J by 6 bases, with 18 bases between them. The CDR3 here is CSARDRKDWGREQYF. The DNA of the CDR3 is TGCAGTGCTAGAGATAGGAAGGACTGGGGGCGCGAGCAGTACTTC.

The chain couples TRBV7-9 to TRBJ2-1; 7 bases match TRBD2. V lost 4 bases, J lost 6 bases, and 12 bases stayed unmatched. Germline values: CDR1 SEHNR, CDR2 FQNEAQ (reference sequence). The CDR3 length is 16 residues. This CDR3 is CASSSLLAASPNEQFF. CDR3 sequence (DNA): TGTGCCAGCAGCTCGTTGCTAGCGGCGAGTCCCAATGAGCAGTTCTTC.

The V gene is TRBV15, the J gene TRBJ2-2, with 7 nucleotides matching TRBD1. J lost 3 bases, V lost 2 bases, and 9 bases had no gene match. Germline CDR1 reads LNHNV; CDR2 reads YYDKDF (reference sequence). There are 17 residues in the CDR3. The CDR3 nucleotides are TGTGCCACCAGCAGACTTTTCAGGGGGTCGGACACCGGGGAGCTGTTTTTT. It specifies CATSRLFRGSDTGELFF.

This chain connects TRBV30 to TRBJ1-1, with D hard to call. V was clipped by 2 bases and J by 8 bases, with 9 bases between them. This CDR3 has 11 amino acids. Germline-derived CDR1 and CDR2 are GTSNPN and SVGIG (reference sequence). The CDR3 coding sequence is TGTGCCTGGAGTCAGTACTACGAAGCTTTCTTT. As protein: CAWSQYYEAFF.

CDR3 sequence reads: CASSHRQQGEAFF. Here the CDR3 DNA reads TGTGCCAGCAGCCATCGACAACAGGGAGAAGCTTTCTTT. The chain combines TRBV3-1 with TRBJ1-1, with D tentatively TRBD1 (6 bases). The CDR3 has 13 amino acids. Deletions cut 3 bases from V and 8 bases from J, with 13 bases between. The germline V gene has CDR1 LGHDT and CDR2 YNNKEL (reference sequence).

The CDR3 sequence is CASSLSRGVYEQYF. The DNA of the CDR3 is TGTGCCAGCAGTTTAAGCCGGGGAGTATACGAGCAGTACTTC. V is TRBV27 and J is TRBJ2-7; possibly TRBD2 for D (5 bases). This CDR3 has 14 residues. Trimming cost V 2 bases and J 4 bases, with 12 bases left between them. The germline V gene encodes CDR1 MNHEY and CDR2 SMNVEV (reference sequence).

This clonotype was detected only once. The chain uses TRBV3-1 and TRBJ2-3; D is tentatively TRBD1 or TRBD2 (5 bases each). Looked up from germline, CDR1 is LGHDT and CDR2 is YNNKEL (reference sequence). V lost 4 bases to trimming and J lost 6 bases, with 14 bases between them. This CDR3 comprises 14 residues. CDR3 bases: TGTGCCAGCAGCCTGGGGGAGCTACCTGATACGCAGTATTTT. The encoded protein is CASSLGELPDTQYF.

This sequence joins TRBV12-3 or TRBV12-4 and TRBJ2-7; 10 bases line up with TRBD2. V gave up 6 bases and J gave up 6 bases; unmatched junction bases: 8. The CDR3 length is 14 residues. CDR3: CASRPSGSVGEQYF. CDR3 nucleotide sequence: TGTGCCAGCAGACCTAGCGGGAGCGTTGGCGAGCAGTACTTC.

The chain is built from TRBV7-2 and TRBJ2-5; D is unclear. With 2 bases removed from V and 2 bases from J, the gap between germline ends came to 6 bases. The CDR3 spans 13 residues. Per germline, CDR1 SGHTA and CDR2 FQGNSA. CDR3 protein: CASSLQAQETQYF. The CDR3 DNA reads as TGTGCCAGCAGCTTACAGGCGCAAGAGACCCAGTACTTC.

The genes are TRBV3-1 and TRBJ2-1; D call uncertain. This CDR3 has 13 residues. Looked up from germline, CDR1 is LGHDT and CDR2 is YNNKEL (reference sequence). V was clipped by 4 bases and J by 6 bases, with 10 bases between them. CDR3 in DNA: TGTGCCAGCAGCCCACGGAGAACCAATGAGCAGTTCTTC. This codes for CASSPRRTNEQFF.

The J gene is TRBJ2-6, the V gene TRBV4-1; D call uncertain. The CDR3 extends over 16 amino acids. V was shortened by 1 base and J by 0 bases, with 7 bases between the two germline ends. Germline V gene sequence: CDR1 MGHRA, CDR2 YSYEKL. CDR3 protein: CASSQGMGSGANVLTF. The CDR3 bases are TGCGCCAGCAGCCAAGGAATGGGCTCTGGGGCCAACGTCCTGACTTTC.

The chain is built from TRBV30 and TRBJ2-1; D is undetermined. Germline V CDR1 and CDR2: GTSNPN, SVGIG (reference sequence). The CDR3 totals 11 residues. V lost 0 bases and J 9 bases, leaving 6 bases between the germline ends. This CDR3 reads CAWSVRTEQFF. The CDR3 DNA sequence: TGTGCCTGGAGTGTACGGACTGAGCAGTTCTTC.

The chain combines TRBV12-5 with TRBJ1-2, with D unclear. V was trimmed by 5 bases and J by 4 bases, leaving 11 bases between them. The CDR3 is made up of 13 amino acids. Germline V gene sequence: CDR1 LGHNT, CDR2 FRNRAP. The CDR3 spells CASGMGSFYGYTF. The CDR3 coding sequence is TGTGCTAGTGGTATGGGGTCCTTCTATGGCTACACCTTC.

In its sample, this clonotype was seen once. The rearrangement joins TRBV5-4 to TRBJ2-5, with D possibly being TRBD1 or TRBD2 (6 bases each). This CDR3 is 14 amino acids long. V was shortened by 3 bases and J by 5 bases, with 14 bases between the two germline ends. Germline V lookup: CDR1 SGHNT, CDR2 YYREEE (reference sequence). The DNA of the CDR3 is TGTGCCAGCAGCTCCACGGGGGCGGGGGAGACCCAGTACTTC. As protein: CASSSTGAGETQYF.

The chain carries TRBV7-9 and TRBJ2-5; D is unresolved. Germline V gene sequence: CDR1 SEHNR, CDR2 FQNEAQ (reference sequence). The CDR3 consists of 11 residues. Trimming left V 5 bases short and J 7 bases short, with 8 bases between. CDR3 protein: CASSLHGTQYF. The CDR3 DNA reads as TGTGCCAGCAGCCTCCATGGGACCCAGTACTTC.

The rearrangement uses TRBV23-1 and TRBJ2-7; tentatively, D is TRBD1 (5 bases). TRBV23-1 is placed among ORFs of uncertain function. Trimming shortened V by 8 bases and J by 7 bases, and 18 bases separated the two germline ends. The CDR3 extends over 13 amino acids. The CDR3 DNA is TGCGCCAGCTCGAGGACATCCACGGAAGAGCAGTACTTC. As protein: CASSRTSTEEQYF.

The chain employs TRBV3-1 and TRBJ2-7, with TRBD2 matching over 9 bases. The CDR3 loop spans 14 amino acids. The junction had 3 bases not matched to a gene; V was cut back by 4 bases and J by 2 bases. The germline V gene has CDR1 LGHDT and CDR2 YNNKEL (reference sequence). CDR3 in amino acids: CASSLSGSAYEQYF. CDR3 nucleotide sequence: TGTGCCAGCAGCCTTAGCGGGAGCGCCTACGAGCAGTACTTC.

For the CDR3, the DNA is TGTGCCAGTCATAAGGTCGGACATCTGAACACTGAAGCTTTCTTT. Protein product: CASHKVGHLNTEAFF. The chain has TRBV6-5 and TRBJ1-1; weak D call: TRBD1 (5 bases). CDR3 length: 15 amino acids. With 9 bases removed from V and 0 bases from J, the gap between germline ends came to 17 bases. Germline CDR1 MNHEY, CDR2 SVGAGI.

The J gene is TRBJ2-4, the V gene TRBV7-6, with 7 nucleotides matching TRBD1. V lost 4 bases, J lost 3 bases, and 18 bases stayed unmatched. Germline lookup yields CDR1 SGHVS and CDR2 FNYEAQ. This CDR3 comprises 19 residues. This CDR3 is CASSSSQGLRGYGKNIQYF. CDR3 coding DNA: TGTGCCAGCAGCTCCTCACAGGGGTTGAGGGGCTATGGCAAAAACATTCAGTACTTC. Based on the CDR3 plus reference TRBV7-6 and TRBJ2-4, the full variable domain is GAGVSQSPRYKVTKRGQDVALRCDPISGHVSLYWYRQALGQGPEFLTYFNYEAQQDKSGLPNDRFSAERPEGSISTLTIQRTEQRDSAMYRCASSSSQGLRGYGKNIQYFGAGTRLSVL.

The chain combines TRBV3-1 with TRBJ1-2; D possibly corresponds to TRBD1 (5 bases). The V gene lost 10 bases and the J gene lost 0 bases, with 9 bases spanning the gap. CDR1 LGHDT and CDR2 YNNKEL come from the germline V gene (reference sequence). The CDR3 is made up of 12 amino acids. The DNA of the CDR3 is TGTGCCACTTCGGGGGCTAACTATGGCTACACCTTC. Translation: CATSGANYGYTF.

CDR3 DNA: TGCAGCACAGCGCGGACAGGGAGGCAGTTCTTC. Amino acids: CSTARTGRQFF. This chain connects TRBV29-1 to TRBJ2-1, with TRBD1 matching over 8 bases. The CDR3 has 11 amino acids. Germline values: CDR1 SQVTM, CDR2 ANQGSEA. J was trimmed by 12 bases and V by 8 bases; bases with no gene match: 9.